This entry lists 8 T cell receptor beta chains sequenced from one sample in a study of blood T cell repertoires in COVID-19. Sequencing used immunoSEQ multiplex PCR; TCRdb keeps in-frame clones, though not all of them. The data contain some 220,000 clones, around four fifths of them singletons. Sequencing input: peripheral blood. Every receptor here comes from a man between 45 and 60 years old with acute or convalescent COVID-19.

The V call is TRBV3-1 (or the pseudogene TRBV3-2), the J call TRBJ2-7; TRBD2 agrees at 11 bases. Unmatched junction bases numbered 10, after V lost 0 bases and J lost 6 bases. Germline V gene data show CDR1 as LGHDT and CDR2 as YNNKEL (reference sequence). CDR3 size: 17 residues. The CDR3 sequence is CASSQEIVRLAGPEQYF. CDR3 DNA sequence: TGTGCCAGCAGCCAAGAGATCGTGAGACTAGCGGGACCCGAGCAGTACTTC.

This sequence joins TRBV7-3 and TRBJ2-5, with 12 bases that match TRBD2. Trimming cost V 0 bases and J 3 bases; bases outside gene matches: 5. The CDR3 runs 17 residues. The germline gives CDR1 SGHTA, CDR2 FQGTGA. CDR3 residues: CASSLTGRTSGEETQYF. CDR3 DNA sequence: TGTGCCAGCAGCTTAACGGGACGGACTAGCGGGGAAGAGACCCAGTACTTC.

This sequence joins TRBV9 and TRBJ1-1, with no clear D. V shed 3 bases and J shed 4 bases, with 10 bases lying between them. Per the germline V gene, CDR1 is SGDLS and CDR2 is YYNGEE. There are 13 residues in the CDR3. Here the CDR3 DNA reads TGTGCCAGCAGCGCCGATGAGGGCACTGAAGCTTTCTTT. Its translation: CASSADEGTEAFF.

The chain joins TRBV5-1 to TRBJ2-3, with TRBD1 identical over 9 bases. The V and J ends lost 0 bases and 0 bases, in that order; junction bases with no gene match: 5. CDR1 SGHRS and CDR2 YFSETQ come from the germline V gene. This CDR3 contains 17 residues. CDR3 sequence (DNA): TGCGCCAGCAGCTTGGCCCCCGGACAGGGGAGCACAGATACGCAGTATTTT. As protein: CASSLAPGQGSTDTQYF.

There are a few counts of this clone. The chain employs TRBV30 and TRBJ2-1; 7 nucleotides match TRBD2. The V gene end was trimmed by 0 bases and the J gene end by 4 bases; junction bases not matched to a gene: 6. CDR3 length equals 15 residues. Germline V gives CDR1 GTSNPN, CDR2 SVGIG (reference sequence). The CDR3 reads CAWSVAGPIYNEQFF. In nucleotides, the CDR3 is TGTGCCTGGAGTGTAGCGGGACCAATTTACAATGAGCAGTTCTTC.

This chain connects TRBV19 to TRBJ1-5; 7 nucleotides match TRBD1. Unmatched junction bases numbered 6, after V lost 3 bases and J lost 1 base. Germline CDR1 and CDR2: LNHDA and SQIVND (reference sequence). The CDR3 is 16 residues long. CDR3 sequence: CASSINRQGSNQPQHF. DNA of the CDR3: TGTGCCAGTAGTATCAACCGACAGGGCAGCAATCAGCCCCAGCATTTT.

Written as DNA, the CDR3 is TGCGCCAGCAGCTTGGTCCCGGGACAGGAGTACAATGAGCAGTTCTTC. This codes for CASSLVPGQEYNEQFF. The rearrangement joins TRBV5-1 to TRBJ2-1, with 8 bases matching TRBD1. V was clipped by 0 bases and J by 4 bases; unmatched bases: 6. Germline CDR1 is SGHRS and CDR2 is YFSETQ. The CDR3 length is 16 residues. Full variable domain (missing parts from reference TRBV5-1 and TRBJ2-1): KAGVTQTPRYLIKTRGQQVTLSCSPISGHRSVSWYQQTPGQGLQFLFEYFSETQRNKGNFPGRFSGRQFSNSRSEMNVSTLELGDSALYLCASSLVPGQEYNEQFFGPGTRLTVL.

V is TRBV19 and J is TRBJ2-1, with 8 bases matching TRBD1. Germline assignment: CDR1 LNHDA and CDR2 SQIVND (reference sequence). The CDR3 sequence is 15 residues long. Trimming cost V 6 bases and J 2 bases; bases outside gene matches: 6. The CDR3 sequence: CASSDRGATYNEQFF. In nucleotides, the CDR3 is TGTGCCAGTAGCGACAGGGGAGCAACCTACAATGAGCAGTTCTTC.